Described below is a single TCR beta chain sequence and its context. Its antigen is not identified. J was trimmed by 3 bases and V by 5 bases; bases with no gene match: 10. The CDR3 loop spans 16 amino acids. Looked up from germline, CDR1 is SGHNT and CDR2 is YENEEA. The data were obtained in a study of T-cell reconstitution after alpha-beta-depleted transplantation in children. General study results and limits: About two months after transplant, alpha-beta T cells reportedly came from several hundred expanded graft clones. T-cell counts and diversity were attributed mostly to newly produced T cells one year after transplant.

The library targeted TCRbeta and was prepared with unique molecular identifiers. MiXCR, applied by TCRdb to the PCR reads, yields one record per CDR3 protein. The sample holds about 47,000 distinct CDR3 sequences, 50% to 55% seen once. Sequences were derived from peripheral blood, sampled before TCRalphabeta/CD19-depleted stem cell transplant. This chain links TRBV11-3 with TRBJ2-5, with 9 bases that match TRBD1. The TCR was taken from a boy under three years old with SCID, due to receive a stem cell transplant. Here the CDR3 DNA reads TGTGCCAGCAGCCAAGGACAGGGGTTTGCAAAAGAGACCCAGTACTTC. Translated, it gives CASSQGQGFAKETQYF.